The 32 T cell receptor beta chains in this list originate from one sample, sequenced in a study of OX40 agonist ivuxolimab in advanced cancers. Using immunoSEQ multiplex PCR, the repertoire was profiled, and TCRdb retains in-frame clones only, with some absent. The repertoire has roughly 35,000 clones, around 90% of them found once; the top ten carry 4% to 5%. Sequenced material: CD4+ or CD8+ T cells sorted from blood, taken in a trial of the OX40 agonist ivuxolimab. These receptors were taken from an adult with an advanced solid tumor such as melanoma, head and neck, liver or kidney cancer.

In nucleotides, the CDR3 is TGTGCCAGCAGCCAAGCATTCGGGCGAGGGGGCCTGAACACTGAAGCTTTCTTT. As protein: CASSQAFGRGGLNTEAFF. V and J are TRBV14 and TRBJ1-1, with 7 bases matching TRBD1. V was clipped by 1 base and J by 0 bases; unmatched bases: 11. This CDR3 has 18 residues. CDR1 is SGHDN and CDR2 is FVKESK in the germline V gene. The full variable domain, in which reference TRBV14 and TRBJ1-1 provide the parts outside the CDR3, is EAGVTQFPSHSVIEKGQTVTLRCDPISGHDNLYWYRRVMGKEIKFLLHFVKESKQDESGMPNNRFLAERTGGTYSTLKVQPAELEDSGVYFCASSQAFGRGGLNTEAFFGQGTRLTVV.

The chain uses TRBV11-1 and TRBJ2-1; D unresolved. The V end was cut by 5 bases, the J end by 5 bases, with 13 bases between. CDR3 length: 14 amino acids. The germline V gene encodes CDR1 SGHAT and CDR2 FQDESV (reference sequence). In DNA form, the CDR3 reads TGTGCCAGCAGCATCCAGGTGATAGACAATGAGCAGTTCTTC. It specifies CASSIQVIDNEQFF.

The rearrangement joins TRBV19 to TRBJ1-2; the D is unclear. Germline V CDR1 and CDR2: LNHDA, SQIVND (reference sequence). Between the trimmed V and J ends, which lost 5 bases and 8 bases, there was a span of 12 bases. The CDR3 contains 12 residues. CDR3 residues: CASSVGSGGYTF. The CDR3 DNA is TGTGCCAGTAGTGTGGGGTCGGGAGGCTACACCTTC.

The chain combines TRBV7-8 with TRBJ2-6; a weak D match, TRBD1 (5 bases). The CDR3 length is 16 residues. Trimming removed 5 bases from V and 2 bases from J, with 13 bases in between. Germline CDR1 SGHVS, CDR2 FQNEAQ. The DNA for the CDR3 is TGTGCCAGCAGCACCCCAGGGATTCCTGGGGCCAACGTCCTGACTTTC. This encodes CASSTPGIPGANVLTF.

The genes are TRBV30 and TRBJ2-2; D gene unclear. Germline-derived CDR1 and CDR2 are GTSNPN and SVGIG (reference sequence). The CDR3 runs 15 residues. V was cut by 3 bases and J by 6 bases, with 17 bases left in between. Here the CDR3 DNA reads TGTGCCTGGAGGCCAGGCGGAGCTGCGGCCGGGGAGCTGTTTTTT. Encoded protein: CAWRPGGAAAGELFF. Filled out from reference TRBV30 and TRBJ2-2, the complete variable domain reads SQTIHQWPATLVQPVGSPLSLECTVEGTSNPNLYWYRQAAGRGLQLLFYSVGIGQISSEVPQNLSASRPQDRQFILSSKKLLLSDSGFYLCAWRPGGAAAGELFFGEGSRLTVL.

This clone was detected a few times. J is TRBJ1-1 and V is TRBV30; possible D gene TRBD1, 6 bases. Deletions cut 5 bases from V and 0 bases from J, with 10 bases between. CDR1 is GTSNPN and CDR2 is SVGIG in the germline V gene (reference sequence). This CDR3 contains 13 residues. Here the CDR3 reads CAWRTAMNTEAFF. In nucleotides, the CDR3 is TGTGCCTGGCGGACAGCGATGAACACTGAAGCTTTCTTT.

The chain joins TRBV30 to TRBJ2-7; D call uncertain. In germline, CDR1 is GTSNPN, CDR2 SVGIG (reference sequence). V lost 4 bases and J 1 base, leaving 11 bases between the germline ends. The length of the CDR3 is 13 residues. This CDR3 reads CAWMRRASYEQYF. In DNA form, the CDR3 reads TGTGCCTGGATGCGAAGAGCTTCCTACGAGCAGTACTTC.

The sample holds a few counts of this clone. The rearrangement joins TRBV15 to TRBJ2-7; D is perhaps TRBD2 (6 bases). The V and J ends lost 1 base and 6 bases respectively, with 19 bases between them. CDR1 and CDR2 (germline): LNHNV, YYDKDF (reference sequence). CDR3 length: 16 amino acids. In DNA, the CDR3 is TGTGCCACCAGCAGAGGGGCTCGGACTAATAATGGCGAGCAGTACTTC. Its translation is CATSRGARTNNGEQYF.

V usage is TRBV5-1 and J usage is TRBJ2-7, with 7 bases identical to TRBD2. CDR3 length: 13 residues. J gave up 6 bases and V 3 bases, and 6 bases lay outside the gene matches. CDR1 SGHRS and CDR2 YFSETQ come from the germline V gene. As DNA, the CDR3 is TGCGCCAGCAGCTGGGGGAGGGGCGGCGAGCAGTACTTC. Translation gives CASSWGRGGEQYF. Filled out from reference TRBV5-1 and TRBJ2-7, the complete variable domain reads KAGVTQTPRYLIKTRGQQVTLSCSPISGHRSVSWYQQTPGQGLQFLFEYFSETQRNKGNFPGRFSGRQFSNSRSEMNVSTLELGDSALYLCASSWGRGGEQYFGPGTRLTVT.

The CDR3 coding sequence is TGTGCCAGCAGTTTTCCCCGAGTGGGACAGGGAAGGCACGAGCAGTACTTC. This sequence encodes CASSFPRVGQGRHEQYF. This chain links TRBV28 with TRBJ2-7, with TRBD1 identical over 9 bases. After removal of 3 bases from V and 5 bases from J, the junction contained 14 bases not matched to a gene. CDR1 MDHEN and CDR2 SYDVKM come from the germline V gene. The CDR3 consists of 17 residues.

The genes are TRBV6-1 and TRBJ1-5; D remains ambiguous. The ends were cut back, 1 base at V and 3 bases at J, with 10 bases in the middle. The CDR3 is made up of 15 amino acids. Germline lookup yields CDR1 MNHNS and CDR2 SASEGT. This chain's CDR3 is CASSEGSLPNQPQHF. The CDR3 DNA reads TGTGCCAGCAGTGAAGGATCTCTACCCAATCAGCCCCAGCATTTT.

The rearrangement links TRBV11-2 to TRBJ2-2, with 11 bases fitting TRBD2. The length of the CDR3 is 17 residues. CDR1 and CDR2 from the germline V gene are SGHAT and FQNNGV. V lost 3 bases to trimming and J lost 2 bases; unmatched junction nucleotides: 5. In DNA, the CDR3 is TGTGCCAGCAGCTTCTTTAGCGGGAGGGTTAACACCGGGGAGCTGTTTTTT. This gives the protein CASSFFSGRVNTGELFF.

This rearrangement joins TRBV14 to TRBJ1-3; a weak D match, TRBD1 (5 bases). Trimming took off 1 base at V and 2 bases at J, with 12 bases between the two ends. This CDR3 comprises 16 residues. CDR1 SGHDN and CDR2 FVKESK come from the germline V gene. The CDR3: CASSQAGAGPGNTIYF. The DNA of the CDR3 is TGTGCCAGCAGCCAAGCGGGTGCAGGGCCTGGAAACACCATATATTTT.

The chain recombines TRBV5-4 with TRBJ2-1; 7 bases line up with TRBD2. V shed 0 bases and J 3 bases; nucleotides not matched to a gene: 6. The CDR3 consists of 16 residues. Per germline, CDR1 SGHNT and CDR2 YYREEE (reference sequence). The CDR3 nucleotides read TGTGCCAGCAGCTTGGTGTGGGGAGGGGACTACAATGAGCAGTTCTTC. Translation: CASSLVWGGDYNEQFF. The full variable domain, completed using reference TRBV5-4 and TRBJ2-1, is ETGVTQSPTHLIKTRGQQVTLRCSSQSGHNTVSWYQQALGQGPQFIFQYYREEENGRGNFPPRFSGLQFPNYSSELNVNALELDDSALYLCASSLVWGGDYNEQFFGPGTRLTVL.

The genes are TRBV15 and TRBJ2-3; D is perhaps TRBD1 (6 bases). Germline lookup yields CDR1 LNHNV and CDR2 YYDKDF (reference sequence). This CDR3 has 14 amino acids. The V gene lost 5 bases and the J gene lost 5 bases, with 14 bases spanning the gap. The CDR3 DNA reads TGTGCCACCAGCGGGGGCACCTTGAGAGATACGCAGTATTTT. Protein sequence: CATSGGTLRDTQYF.

The CDR3 sequence is CASRPPYISGANVLTF. DNA for the CDR3: TGTGCCAGCAGGCCCCCATACATTTCTGGGGCCAACGTCCTGACTTTC. This chain joins TRBV28 and TRBJ2-6; D call uncertain. The germline gives CDR1 MDHEN, CDR2 SYDVKM. The ends were cut back, 6 bases at V and 1 base at J, with 13 bases in the middle. The CDR3 is 16 residues long.

The chain recombines TRBV6-6 with TRBJ1-5, with D unclear. V lost 6 bases, J lost 11 bases, and 14 bases lay in between. Germline V gene data show CDR1 as MNHNY and CDR2 as SVGAGI (reference sequence). The CDR3 is made up of 12 amino acids. The CDR3 nucleotides are TGTGCCAGCAGATCGACCCCTACAGCCCAGCATTTT. This codes for CASRSTPTAQHF.

The J gene is TRBJ2-7, the V gene TRBV6-5, with a tentative D call TRBD2 (5 bases). The length of the CDR3 is 11 residues. CDR1 MNHEY and CDR2 SVGAGI come from the germline V gene. Trimming shortened V by 0 bases and J by 9 bases, and 6 bases separated the two germline ends. Here the CDR3 reads CASSYSRVQYF. CDR3 in DNA: TGTGCCAGCAGTTACTCGAGGGTGCAGTACTTC.

The chain couples TRBV9 to TRBJ2-3; D may be TRBD2 (6 bases). The CDR3 contains 15 residues. Germline loops: CDR1 SGDLS, CDR2 YYNGEE. Deletions cut 8 bases from V and 1 base from J, with 17 bases between. CDR3 loop: CASSRGGLGTDTQYF. For the CDR3, the DNA is TGTGCCAGTAGCCGGGGAGGTTTGGGCACAGATACGCAGTATTTT.

A note on this clone: At one boundary the junction diverges from the germline segment, which might be a read error. The J gene is TRBJ2-7, the V gene TRBV6-6, with 7 positions matching TRBD2. The CDR3 covers 12 residues. Per germline, CDR1 MNHNY and CDR2 SVGAGI (reference sequence). CDR3 sequence: CASRSGGKRGVF. The CDR3 nucleotides read TGTGCCAGCAGGTCCGGGGGGAAGCGGGGAGTATTC.

This chain joins TRBV6-1 and TRBJ1-5; D is ambiguous. The CDR3 consists of 14 residues. The germline V gene has CDR1 MNHNS and CDR2 SASEGT. Trimming cost V 2 bases and J 0 bases, with 5 bases left between them. The DNA for the CDR3 is TGTGCCAGCAGTGAACATTATAGCAATCAGCCCCAGCATTTT. This codes for CASSEHYSNQPQHF.

The chain links TRBV18 to TRBJ1-1; 11 bases align to TRBD1. This CDR3 contains 15 residues. The germline gives CDR1 KGHSH, CDR2 LQKENI. The trim removed 3 bases at V and 6 bases at J, leaving 6 bases unmatched. The CDR3 sequence is CASSPWTGGSAEAFF. The CDR3 DNA sequence: TGTGCCAGCTCACCTTGGACAGGGGGCTCGGCTGAAGCTTTCTTT.

This clone was detected only once. DNA of the CDR3: TGTGCCAGCAGCCCACGCATACTCACTGAAGCTTTCTTT. This gives the protein CASSPRILTEAFF. The rearrangement uses TRBV7-2 and TRBJ1-1, with D hard to call. The CDR3 has 13 amino acids. Trimming left V 5 bases short and J 4 bases short, with 11 bases between. The germline gives CDR1 SGHTA, CDR2 FQGNSA.

The chain couples TRBV21-1 to TRBJ2-7; TRBD1 was called by the table and not checked on the DNA. TRBV21-1 counts as a pseudogene. This CDR3 contains 14 residues. In DNA, the CDR3 is TGTGCCAGCACCGGGACAGGTGATTCCTACGAGCAGTACTTC. Its protein is CASTGTGDSYEQYF.

The CDR3 spells CACGVVVDTQYF. The CDR3 region has the DNA TGTGCCTGCGGGGTGGTGGTAGATACGCAGTATTTT. The chain couples TRBV2 to TRBJ2-3; a weak D match, TRBD2 (6 bases). The CDR3 has 12 amino acids. The V gene lost 11 bases and the J gene lost 5 bases, with 14 bases spanning the gap. Germline loops: CDR1 SNHLY, CDR2 FYNNEI.

The gene calls are TRBV18 and TRBJ1-5; 7 positions match TRBD1. From germline, CDR1 is KGHSH and CDR2 LQKENI. CDR3 length equals 18 residues. J lost 0 bases, V lost 1 base, and 9 bases had no gene match. The CDR3 DNA is TGTGCCAGCTCACCACTTGGGACAGTTGGTTATAGCAATCAGCCCCAGCATTTT. Amino acid sequence: CASSPLGTVGYSNQPQHF.

The rearrangement joins TRBV6-5 to TRBJ2-7; tentative D call: TRBD2 (7 bases). V dropped 0 bases and J dropped 4 bases, with 16 bases sitting between them. Per germline, CDR1 MNHEY and CDR2 SVGAGI. This CDR3 spans 16 amino acids. The CDR3: CASSYSVGGRSYEQYF. The CDR3 coding sequence is TGTGCCAGCAGTTACTCGGTCGGGGGGCGGTCGTACGAGCAGTACTTC.

This clone has more than one count but fewer than ten. CDR3 nucleotide sequence: TGTGCCAGTACCACGACTAGCGGGAGTTATACGCAGTATTTT. Amino acid sequence: CASTTTSGSYTQYF. The chain links TRBV19 to TRBJ2-3, with TRBD2 identical over 12 bases. Germline V gene lookup returns CDR1 LNHDA and CDR2 SQIVND (reference sequence). The CDR3 totals 14 residues. The ends lost 7 bases at V and 7 bases at J; junction bases unmatched: 6.

This clone was observed a few times. This sequence joins TRBV7-9 and TRBJ1-1; D is perhaps TRBD1 (6 bases). The germline gives CDR1 SEHNR, CDR2 FQNEAQ (reference sequence). The CDR3 totals 14 residues. With 5 bases removed from V and 4 bases from J, the gap between germline ends came to 14 bases. CDR3 sequence: CASSTPGEGTEAFF. CDR3 bases: TGTGCCAGCAGCACACCAGGGGAAGGCACTGAAGCTTTCTTT.

This clone is a singleton in its sample. The chain links TRBV7-2 to TRBJ1-4; D is unresolved. The CDR3 is 14 residues long. Germline loops: CDR1 SGHTA, CDR2 FQGNSA. The V end lost 0 bases, the J end lost 2 bases, and 4 bases lay between the germline ends. The CDR3 DNA sequence: TGTGCCAGCAGCTTAGCTTCGACTAATGAAAAACTGTTTTTT. Translated, it gives CASSLASTNEKLFF.

V gene TRBV11-1 combines with J gene TRBJ2-1; D might be TRBD2 (5 bases). Trimming took 4 bases from V and 7 from J, leaving 8 bases between them. CDR3 length: 12 residues. Germline V gene lookup returns CDR1 SGHAT and CDR2 FQDESV (reference sequence). This CDR3 reads CASSWTGNEQFF. The CDR3 DNA reads as TGTGCCAGCAGCTGGACTGGGAATGAGCAGTTCTTC.

The genes are TRBV5-1 and TRBJ2-1, with a weak D call TRBD1 (6 bases). The germline CDR1 and CDR2 sequences are SGHRS and YFSETQ. There are 15 residues in the CDR3. Deletions cut 6 bases from V and 3 bases from J, with 16 bases between. The CDR3 coding sequence is TGCGCCAGCACCCGACAGGTCATGGACTACAATGAGCAGTTCTTC. It codes for CASTRQVMDYNEQFF.